This entry lists 9 T cell receptor beta chains sequenced from one sample in a study of memory CD4+ T cells and cytomegalovirus serostatus. The sort gate was single viable CD3+CD4+CD8-CD45RO+ cells for memory CD4+ T cells. Data came from immunoSEQ multiplex PCR; TCRdb stores just in-frame clones and leaves some out. The sample contains around 62,000 clones, about 70% of which appear only once. Sequences were obtained from memory CD4+ T cells from blood. These TCRs come from an adult in good health and CMV-seropositive.

J is TRBJ2-3 and V is TRBV11-2, with TRBD1 matching 9 bases. CDR1 and CDR2 (germline): SGHAT, FQNNGV. The V gene end was trimmed by 5 bases and the J gene end by 2 bases; junction bases not matched to a gene: 2. This CDR3 contains 14 residues. The CDR3 reads CASSRDRATDTQYF. The CDR3 DNA sequence: TGTGCCAGCAGCCGGGACAGGGCCACAGATACGCAGTATTTT.

The rearrangement links TRBV7-9 to TRBJ2-2; 13 bases match TRBD2. CDR1 and CDR2 from the germline V gene are SEHNR and FQNEAQ (reference sequence). The CDR3 is made up of 16 amino acids. The junction had 5 bases not matched to a gene; V was cut back by 4 bases and J by 6 bases. CDR3 in DNA: TGTGCCAGCAGCTCAGGACTAGCGGGAGCTTCCGGGGAGCTGTTTTTT. Translating gives CASSSGLAGASGELFF.

This sequence joins TRBV7-8 and TRBJ2-7; no reliable D call. Germline CDR1 SGHVS, CDR2 FQNEAQ. The CDR3 is 13 amino acids. Trimming cost V 2 bases and J 6 bases, with 11 bases left between them. The CDR3 reads CASSLPAGVEQYF. The CDR3 nucleotides are TGTGCCAGCAGCTTACCGGCCGGAGTCGAGCAGTACTTC.

The sample holds one count of this clone. The CDR3 DNA reads as TGTGCCAGCAGCCCCCTAGGGGGGAAGAATGAAAAACTGTTTTTT. Protein sequence: CASSPLGGKNEKLFF. This chain uses TRBV7-2 with TRBJ1-4, with D possibly being TRBD1 (6 bases). The CDR3 runs to 15 residues. Trimming shortened V by 5 bases and J by 5 bases, and 15 bases separated the two germline ends. Germline V gives CDR1 SGHTA, CDR2 FQGNSA.

The rearrangement uses TRBV27 and TRBJ2-6; D assignment may be TRBD1 or TRBD2 (5 bases each). CDR1 MNHEY and CDR2 SMNVEV come from the germline V gene (reference sequence). This CDR3 spans 16 amino acids. The ends were cut back, 4 bases at V and 1 base at J, with 11 bases in the middle. The CDR3 reads CASSSGTASGANVLTF. CDR3 bases: TGTGCCAGCAGTTCCGGGACCGCTTCTGGGGCCAACGTCCTGACTTTC. The whole variable domain, filled in from reference TRBV27 and TRBJ2-6, reads EAQVTQNPRYLITVTGKKLTVTCSQNMNHEYMSWYRQDPGLGLRQIYYSMNVEVTDKGDVPEGYKVSRKEKRNFPLILESPSPNQTSLYFCASSSGTASGANVLTFGAGSRLTVL.

The chain combines TRBV7-2 with TRBJ2-1; D could derive from TRBD1 or TRBD2 (7 bases each). Trimming took off 5 bases at V and 7 bases at J, with 15 bases between the two ends. The germline V gene has CDR1 SGHTA and CDR2 FQGNSA. The CDR3 totals 14 residues. CDR3 in DNA: TGTGCCAGCAGCGCCTCAGGGGGGGGGAATGAGCAGTTCTTC. Protein product: CASSASGGGNEQFF.

This sequence joins TRBV7-8 and TRBJ2-1; D is undetermined. The CDR3 runs 16 residues. Trimming cost V 5 bases and J 0 bases, with 14 bases left between them. Germline-derived CDR1 and CDR2 are SGHVS and FQNEAQ. CDR3 sequence reads: CASSKTRVFSYNEQFF. DNA of the CDR3: TGTGCCAGCAGCAAAACCCGGGTTTTCTCCTACAATGAGCAGTTCTTC.

The chain combines TRBV2 with TRBJ2-5; 9 bases map to TRBD2. The CDR3 sequence is 16 residues long. The germline CDR1 and CDR2 sequences are SNHLY and FYNNEI. V lost 0 bases, J lost 5 bases, and 7 bases stayed unmatched. CDR3 coding DNA: TGTGCCAGCAGTGAAGCGGGCGGGGGGGCCTGGGAGACCCAGTACTTC. Its protein product is CASSEAGGGAWETQYF. Full variable domain (outside the CDR3, taken from reference TRBV2 and TRBJ2-5): EPEVTQTPSHQVTQMGQEVILRCVPISNHLYFYWYRQILGQKVEFLVSFYNNEISEKSEIFDDQFSVERPDGSNFTLKIRSTKLEDSAMYFCASSEAGGGAWETQYFGPGTRLLVL.

This clone was detected a few times. The CDR3 region has the DNA TGTGCCAGCAGCCAAGCAGGGTCTGGGGCCAACGTCCTGACTTTC. It codes for CASSQAGSGANVLTF. The V call is TRBV4-2, the J call TRBJ2-6; TRBD1 is a possible D gene (5 bases). Trimming removed 1 base at V and 1 base at J, with 5 bases between. Germline lookup yields CDR1 LGHNA and CDR2 YNFKEQ. The CDR3 extends over 15 amino acids.